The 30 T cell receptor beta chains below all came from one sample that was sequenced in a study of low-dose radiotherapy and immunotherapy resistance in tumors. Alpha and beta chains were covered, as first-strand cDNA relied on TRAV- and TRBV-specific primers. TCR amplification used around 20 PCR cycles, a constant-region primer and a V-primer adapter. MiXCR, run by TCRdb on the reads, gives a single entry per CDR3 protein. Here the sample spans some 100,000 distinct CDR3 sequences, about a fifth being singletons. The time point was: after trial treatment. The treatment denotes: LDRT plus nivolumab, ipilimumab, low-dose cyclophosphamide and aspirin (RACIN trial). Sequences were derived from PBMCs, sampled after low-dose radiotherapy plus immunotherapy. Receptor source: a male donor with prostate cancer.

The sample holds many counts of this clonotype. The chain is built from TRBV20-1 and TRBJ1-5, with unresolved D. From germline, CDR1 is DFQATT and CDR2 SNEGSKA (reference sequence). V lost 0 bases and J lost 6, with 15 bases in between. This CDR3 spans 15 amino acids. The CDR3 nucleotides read TGCAGTGCTAGAGATCTTGGGGAAGAGGGTCAGCCCCAGCATTTT. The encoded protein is CSARDLGEEGQPQHF.

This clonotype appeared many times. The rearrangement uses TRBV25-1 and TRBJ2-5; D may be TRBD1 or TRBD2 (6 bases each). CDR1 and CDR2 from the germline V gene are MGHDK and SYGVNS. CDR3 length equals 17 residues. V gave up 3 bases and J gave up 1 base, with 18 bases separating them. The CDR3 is CASSDGNGGSSQETQYF. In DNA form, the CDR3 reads TGTGCCAGCAGTGATGGAAACGGGGGCTCTTCCCAAGAGACCCAGTACTTC.

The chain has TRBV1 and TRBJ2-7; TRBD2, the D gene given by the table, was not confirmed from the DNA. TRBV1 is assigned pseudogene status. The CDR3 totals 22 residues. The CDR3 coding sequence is TGCACCAGCAGCCAAGGAAGGGGAGTCGTACTCTTGACTAGCGGGGATTCCTACGAGCAGTACTTC. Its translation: CTSSQGRGVVLLTSGDSYEQYF.

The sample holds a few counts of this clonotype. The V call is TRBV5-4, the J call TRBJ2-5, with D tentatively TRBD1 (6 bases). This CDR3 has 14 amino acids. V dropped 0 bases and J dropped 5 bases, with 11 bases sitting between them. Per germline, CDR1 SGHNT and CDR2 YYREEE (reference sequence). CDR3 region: CASSLAPGDETQYF. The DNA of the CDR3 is TGTGCCAGCAGCTTGGCCCCAGGGGACGAGACCCAGTACTTC.

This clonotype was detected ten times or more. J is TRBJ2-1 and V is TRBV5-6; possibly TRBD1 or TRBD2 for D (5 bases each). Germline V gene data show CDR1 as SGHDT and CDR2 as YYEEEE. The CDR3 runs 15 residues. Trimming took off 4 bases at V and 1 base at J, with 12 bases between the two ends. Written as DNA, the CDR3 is TGTGCCAGCAGCGACCTGGGACCTTCCTACAATGAGCAGTTCTTC. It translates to CASSDLGPSYNEQFF.

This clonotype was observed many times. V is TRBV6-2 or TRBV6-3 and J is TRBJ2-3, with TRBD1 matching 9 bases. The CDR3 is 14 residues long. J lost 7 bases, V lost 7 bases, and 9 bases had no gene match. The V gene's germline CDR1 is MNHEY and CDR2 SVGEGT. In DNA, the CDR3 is TGTGCCAGCAACGACAGGGGGGCGCTAAATACGCAGTATTTT. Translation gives CASNDRGALNTQYF.

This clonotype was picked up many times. The CDR3 DNA follows: TGTGCCAGCAGCGTAGTAGCCGGGCCGGAAGAGACCCAGTACTTC. It yields the protein CASSVVAGPEETQYF. The chain recombines TRBV9 with TRBJ2-5; no definite D call. Germline V CDR1 and CDR2: SGDLS, YYNGEE. The CDR3 extends over 15 amino acids. Trimming shortened V by 0 bases and J by 3 bases, and 12 bases separated the two germline ends.

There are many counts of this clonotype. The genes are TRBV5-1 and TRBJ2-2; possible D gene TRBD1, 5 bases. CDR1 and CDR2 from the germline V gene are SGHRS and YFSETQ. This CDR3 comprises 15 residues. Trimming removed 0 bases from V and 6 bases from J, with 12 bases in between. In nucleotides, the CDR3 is TGCGCCAGCAGCTTGGATGCAGGGCCCGCCGGGGAGCTGTTTTTT. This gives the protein CASSLDAGPAGELFF.

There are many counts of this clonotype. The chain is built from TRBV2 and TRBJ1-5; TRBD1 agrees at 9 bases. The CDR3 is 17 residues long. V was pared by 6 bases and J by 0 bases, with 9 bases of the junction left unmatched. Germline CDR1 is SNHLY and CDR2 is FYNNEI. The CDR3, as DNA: TGTGCCAGCAGACCCGGGACAGGGCAATATAGCAATCAGCCCCAGCATTTT. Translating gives CASRPGTGQYSNQPQHF.

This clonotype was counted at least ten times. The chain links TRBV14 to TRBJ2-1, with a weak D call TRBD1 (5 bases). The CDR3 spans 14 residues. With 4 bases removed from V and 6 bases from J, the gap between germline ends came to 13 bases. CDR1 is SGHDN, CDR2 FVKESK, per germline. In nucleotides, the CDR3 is TGTGCCAGCAGCCCGATGGACAACTTCAATGAGCAGTTCTTC. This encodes CASSPMDNFNEQFF.

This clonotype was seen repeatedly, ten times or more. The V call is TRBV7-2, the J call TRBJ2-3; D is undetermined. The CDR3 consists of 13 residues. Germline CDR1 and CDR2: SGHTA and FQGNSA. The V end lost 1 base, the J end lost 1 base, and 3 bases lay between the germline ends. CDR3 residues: CASSLGGTDTQYF. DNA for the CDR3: TGTGCCAGCAGCTTAGGTGGCACAGATACGCAGTATTTT. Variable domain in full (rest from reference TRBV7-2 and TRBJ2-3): GAGVSQSPSNKVTEKGKDVELRCDPISGHTALYWYRQSLGQGLEFLIYFQGNSAPDKSGLPSDRFSAERTGGSVSTLTIQRTQQEDSAVYLCASSLGGTDTQYFGPGTRLTVL.

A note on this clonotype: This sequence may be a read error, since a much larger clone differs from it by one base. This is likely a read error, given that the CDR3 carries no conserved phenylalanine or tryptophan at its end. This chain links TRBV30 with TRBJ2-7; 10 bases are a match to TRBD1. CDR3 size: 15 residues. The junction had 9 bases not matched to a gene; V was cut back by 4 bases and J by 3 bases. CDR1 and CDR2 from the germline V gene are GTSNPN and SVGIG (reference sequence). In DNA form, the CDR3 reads TGTGCCTGGACTTTCGGACAGGGGGTCTTCTACGAGCAGTACTAC. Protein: CAWTFGQGVFYEQYY.

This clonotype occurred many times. The DNA of the CDR3 is TGTGCCAGCCGCGCAGACACAGGCTACGAGCAGTACTTC. Protein: CASRADTGYEQYF. The V call is TRBV2, the J call TRBJ2-7; D is possibly TRBD1 (5 bases). The germline V gene has CDR1 SNHLY and CDR2 FYNNEI. The germline V and J ends were trimmed by 8 bases and 3 bases, with 14 bases remaining between them. The CDR3 runs to 13 residues. Full variable domain (missing parts from reference TRBV2 and TRBJ2-7): EPEVTQTPSHQVTQMGQEVILRCVPISNHLYFYWYRQILGQKVEFLVSFYNNEISEKSEIFDDQFSVERPDGSNFTLKIRSTKLEDSAMYFCASRADTGYEQYFGPGTRLTVT.

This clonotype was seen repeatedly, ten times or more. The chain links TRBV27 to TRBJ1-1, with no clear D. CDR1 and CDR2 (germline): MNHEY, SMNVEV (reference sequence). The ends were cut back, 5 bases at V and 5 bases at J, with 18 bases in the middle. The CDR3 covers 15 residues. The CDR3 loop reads CASSVRSLSWTEAFF. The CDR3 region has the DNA TGTGCCAGCAGTGTTAGGTCCCTAAGTTGGACTGAAGCTTTCTTT.

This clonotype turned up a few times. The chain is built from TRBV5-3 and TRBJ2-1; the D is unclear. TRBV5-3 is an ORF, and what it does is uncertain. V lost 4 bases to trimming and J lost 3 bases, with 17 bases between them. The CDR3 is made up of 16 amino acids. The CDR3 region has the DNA TGTGCCAGAAGCCGCACCACCCCAACGGGCTACAATGAGCAGTTCTTC. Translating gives CARSRTTPTGYNEQFF.

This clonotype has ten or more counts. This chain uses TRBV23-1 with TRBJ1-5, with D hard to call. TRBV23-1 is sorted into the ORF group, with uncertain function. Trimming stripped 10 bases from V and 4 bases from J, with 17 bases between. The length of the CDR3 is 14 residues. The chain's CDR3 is CAMRGGHDNQPQHF. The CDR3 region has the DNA TGCGCCATGCGGGGAGGCCACGATAATCAGCCCCAGCATTTT.

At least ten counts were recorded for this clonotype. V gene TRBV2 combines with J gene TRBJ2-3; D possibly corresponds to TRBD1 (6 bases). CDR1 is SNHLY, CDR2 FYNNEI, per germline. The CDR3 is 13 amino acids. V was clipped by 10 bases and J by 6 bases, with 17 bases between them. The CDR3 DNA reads TGTGCCAAAAAACAGGGAAATTCGGATACGCAGTATTTT. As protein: CAKKQGNSDTQYF.

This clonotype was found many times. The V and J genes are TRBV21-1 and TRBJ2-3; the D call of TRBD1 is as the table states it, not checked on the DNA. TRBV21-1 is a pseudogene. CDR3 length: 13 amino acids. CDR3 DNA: TGTGCCATCACAGACAGGGGGCGAGATACGCAGTATTTT. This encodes CAITDRGRDTQYF.

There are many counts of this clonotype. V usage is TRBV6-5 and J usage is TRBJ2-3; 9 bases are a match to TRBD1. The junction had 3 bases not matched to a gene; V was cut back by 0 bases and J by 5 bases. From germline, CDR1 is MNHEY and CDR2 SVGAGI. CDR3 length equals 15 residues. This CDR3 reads CASSYSTGGIDTQYF. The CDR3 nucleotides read TGTGCCAGCAGTTACTCGACAGGGGGAATAGATACGCAGTATTTT.

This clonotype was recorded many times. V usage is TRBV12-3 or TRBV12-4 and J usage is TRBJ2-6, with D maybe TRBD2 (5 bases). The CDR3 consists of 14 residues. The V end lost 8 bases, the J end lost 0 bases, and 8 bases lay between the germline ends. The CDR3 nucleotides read TGTGCCAGCGGGGAGCACTCTGGGGCCAACGTCCTGACTTTC. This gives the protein CASGEHSGANVLTF.

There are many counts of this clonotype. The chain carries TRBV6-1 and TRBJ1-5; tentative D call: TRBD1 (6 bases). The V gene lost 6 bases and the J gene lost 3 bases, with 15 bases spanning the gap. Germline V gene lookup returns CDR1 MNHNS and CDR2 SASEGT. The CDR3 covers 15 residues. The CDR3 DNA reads TGTGCCAGCAGCCTAACGACAGGACCCAATCAGCCCCAGCATTTT. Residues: CASSLTTGPNQPQHF.

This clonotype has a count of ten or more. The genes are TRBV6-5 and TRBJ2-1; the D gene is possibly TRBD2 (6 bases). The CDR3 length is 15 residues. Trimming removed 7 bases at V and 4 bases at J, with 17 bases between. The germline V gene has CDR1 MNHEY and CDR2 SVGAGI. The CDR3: CASNTGTSRYNEQFF. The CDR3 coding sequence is TGTGCCAGCAACACCGGGACTTCTCGATACAATGAGCAGTTCTTC.

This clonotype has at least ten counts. CDR3 DNA: TGCAGCGTGACCGGGGCACACAACACTGAAGCTTTCTTT. Translation: CSVTGAHNTEAFF. The chain uses TRBV29-1 and TRBJ1-1; TRBD1 might be the D (5 bases). CDR1 and CDR2 from the germline V gene are SQVTM and ANQGSEA. Trimming left V 6 bases short and J 2 bases short, with 13 bases between. This CDR3 is 13 amino acids long.

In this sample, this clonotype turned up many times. This CDR3 is CASSYNGHTEAFF. The DNA of the CDR3 is TGTGCCAGCAGTTACAACGGCCACACTGAAGCTTTCTTT. This chain links TRBV6-6 with TRBJ1-1; D gene ambiguous. Germline CDR1 is MNHNY and CDR2 is SVGAGI (reference sequence). V was clipped by 2 bases and J by 3 bases, with 7 bases between them. This CDR3 is 13 amino acids long.

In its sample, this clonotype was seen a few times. Here the CDR3 reads CASSPGQPSTGELFF. The DNA for the CDR3 is TGCGCCAGCAGCCCGGGACAGCCTTCCACCGGGGAGCTGTTTTTT. The chain has TRBV5-1 and TRBJ2-2; 7 bases match TRBD1. V trimming: 4 bases; J trimming: 4 bases; junction bases outside the gene matches: 7. The germline gives CDR1 SGHRS, CDR2 YFSETQ. The CDR3 consists of 15 residues.

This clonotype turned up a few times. The CDR3 DNA sequence: TGCGCCAGCAGCCAAGAACTGCGGTTACAAGAGACCCAGTACTTC. Its protein is CASSQELRLQETQYF. The chain carries TRBV4-3 and TRBJ2-5; D call uncertain. Germline lookup yields CDR1 LGHNA and CDR2 YSLEER. V lost 0 bases and J 2 bases, leaving 10 bases between the germline ends. This CDR3 is built from 15 residues.

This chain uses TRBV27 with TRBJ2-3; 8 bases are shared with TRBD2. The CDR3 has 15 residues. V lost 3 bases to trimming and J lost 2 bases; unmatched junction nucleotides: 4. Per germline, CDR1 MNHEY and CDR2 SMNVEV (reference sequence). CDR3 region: CASSFSGATTDTQYF. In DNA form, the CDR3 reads TGTGCCAGCAGTTTTAGCGGGGCAACCACAGATACGCAGTATTTT.

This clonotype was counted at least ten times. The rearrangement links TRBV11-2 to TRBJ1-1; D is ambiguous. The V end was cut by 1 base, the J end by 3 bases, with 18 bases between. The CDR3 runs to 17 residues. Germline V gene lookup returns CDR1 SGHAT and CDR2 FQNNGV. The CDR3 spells CASSLARFPQVDTEAFF. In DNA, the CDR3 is TGTGCCAGCAGCTTAGCGCGGTTTCCCCAGGTTGACACTGAAGCTTTCTTT.

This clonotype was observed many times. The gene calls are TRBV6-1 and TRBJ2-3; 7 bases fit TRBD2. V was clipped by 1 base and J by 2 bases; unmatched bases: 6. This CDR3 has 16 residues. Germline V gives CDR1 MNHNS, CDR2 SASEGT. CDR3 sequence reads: CASSEVGGGHTDTQYF. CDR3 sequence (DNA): TGTGCCAGCAGTGAAGTGGGGGGGGGTCACACAGATACGCAGTATTTT.

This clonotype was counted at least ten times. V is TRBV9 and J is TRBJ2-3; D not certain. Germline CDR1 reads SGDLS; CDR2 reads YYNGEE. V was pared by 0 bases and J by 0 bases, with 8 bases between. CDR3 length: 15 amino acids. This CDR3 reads CASSVGSMSTDTQYF. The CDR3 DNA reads TGTGCCAGCAGCGTAGGAAGTATGAGCACAGATACGCAGTATTTT.